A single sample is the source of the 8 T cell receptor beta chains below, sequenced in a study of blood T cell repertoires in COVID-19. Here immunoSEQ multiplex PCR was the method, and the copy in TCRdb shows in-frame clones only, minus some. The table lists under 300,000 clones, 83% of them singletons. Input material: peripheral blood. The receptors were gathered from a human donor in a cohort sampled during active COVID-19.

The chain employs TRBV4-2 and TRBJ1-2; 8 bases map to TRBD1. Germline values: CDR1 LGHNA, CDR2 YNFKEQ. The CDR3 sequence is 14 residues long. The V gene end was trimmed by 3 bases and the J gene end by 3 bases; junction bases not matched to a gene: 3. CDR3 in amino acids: CASSQVQGDYGYTF. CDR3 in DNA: TGTGCCAGCAGCCAGGTACAGGGGGACTATGGCTACACCTTC.

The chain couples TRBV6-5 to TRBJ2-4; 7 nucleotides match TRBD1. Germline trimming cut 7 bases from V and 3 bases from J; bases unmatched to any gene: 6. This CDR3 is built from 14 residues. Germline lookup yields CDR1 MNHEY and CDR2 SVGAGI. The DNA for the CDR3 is TGTGCCAGCACCGAATACAGGGGCAAAAACATTCAGTACTTC. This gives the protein CASTEYRGKNIQYF.

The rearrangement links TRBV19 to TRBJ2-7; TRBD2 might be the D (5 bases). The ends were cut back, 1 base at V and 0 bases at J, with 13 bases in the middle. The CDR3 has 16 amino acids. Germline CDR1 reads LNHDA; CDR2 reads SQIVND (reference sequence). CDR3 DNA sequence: TGTGCCAGTAGTATAGTGGGGAGCGGAGGCTCCTACGAGCAGTACTTC. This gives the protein CASSIVGSGGSYEQYF.

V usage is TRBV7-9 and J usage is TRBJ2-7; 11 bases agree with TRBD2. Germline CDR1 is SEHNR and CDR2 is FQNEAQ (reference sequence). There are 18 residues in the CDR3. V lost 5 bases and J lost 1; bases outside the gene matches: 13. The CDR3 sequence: CASSPTWRASGRSYEQYF. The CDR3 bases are TGTGCCAGCAGCCCGACCTGGAGGGCTAGCGGGAGGTCCTACGAGCAGTACTTC.

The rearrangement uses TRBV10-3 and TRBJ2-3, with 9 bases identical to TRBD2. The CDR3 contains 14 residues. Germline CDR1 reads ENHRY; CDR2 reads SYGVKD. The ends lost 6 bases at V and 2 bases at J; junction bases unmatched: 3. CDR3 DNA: TGTGCCATCAGGGCTAGCGGGGACACAGATACGCAGTATTTT. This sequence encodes CAIRASGDTDTQYF.

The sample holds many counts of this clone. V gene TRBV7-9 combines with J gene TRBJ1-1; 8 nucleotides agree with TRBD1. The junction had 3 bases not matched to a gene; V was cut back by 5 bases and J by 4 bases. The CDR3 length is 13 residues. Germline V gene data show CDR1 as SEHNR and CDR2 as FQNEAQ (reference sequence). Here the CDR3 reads CASSGDRTTEAFF. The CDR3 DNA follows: TGTGCCAGCAGCGGGGACAGGACCACTGAAGCTTTCTTT.

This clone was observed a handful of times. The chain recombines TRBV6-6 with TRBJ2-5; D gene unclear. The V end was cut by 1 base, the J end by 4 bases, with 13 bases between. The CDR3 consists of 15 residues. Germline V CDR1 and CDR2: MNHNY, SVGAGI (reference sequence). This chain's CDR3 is CASSYWSSTGETQYF. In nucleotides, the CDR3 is TGTGCCAGCAGTTACTGGTCGAGCACGGGAGAGACCCAGTACTTC.

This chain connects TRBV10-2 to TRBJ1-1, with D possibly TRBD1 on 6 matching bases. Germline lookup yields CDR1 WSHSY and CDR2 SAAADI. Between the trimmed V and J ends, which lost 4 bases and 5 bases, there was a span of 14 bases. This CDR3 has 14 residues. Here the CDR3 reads CASSGNQGRTEAFF. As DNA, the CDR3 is TGCGCCAGCAGTGGTAACCAGGGGCGGACTGAAGCTTTCTTT.